This record concerns one T cell receptor (beta chain) sequence. This record belongs to a study of blood T cell repertoires in COVID-19. Study in general: Sites in the United States, Italy and Spain provided acute and convalescent COVID-19 samples. The cDNA or gDNA used as material had been derived from T cells, B-cell-depleted T cells, or PBMCs.

The germline CDR1 and CDR2 sequences are MNHEY and SVGEGT. The CDR3 runs 14 residues. Trimming took off 3 bases at V and 4 bases at J, with 12 bases between the two ends. Original methodology: Quantification of nucleated cells was approximated via reference gene primer amplification. Here immunoSEQ multiplex PCR was the method, and the copy in TCRdb shows in-frame clones only, minus some. The DNA gave D and trimming, while V, J and clone size come from that table. The sample shows about 90,000 clones, 80% to 90% of them seen only once. This chain connects TRBV6-2 or TRBV6-3 to TRBJ2-5; maybe TRBD1 (6 bases). The sequenced sample was peripheral blood. This sequence originates from an elderly man with active or convalescent COVID-19. The CDR3 region has the DNA TGTGCCAGCAGTTATGCGGACAGCGGAGAGACCCAGTACTTC. Translation gives CASSYADSGETQYF.